The rows below give T cell receptor beta chains drawn from one sample of a study of T cell responses to AZD1222 COVID-19 vaccine. The data were produced by immunoSEQ multiplex PCR, yet TCRdb's version contains in-frame clones alone and is incomplete. The sample holds about 83,000 clones, around 86% seen once. This material consisted of peripheral blood, taken on day 0 of AZD1222 vaccination. All receptors come from an adult in good health. Both conserved end residues are part of each CDR3. Each record gives: D gene, V gene, J gene, CDR3 protein. D genes are given only for firm matches.

-,TRBV10-2,TRBJ2-1,CASSDLRTEQFF
-,TRBV19,TRBJ2-2,CASSKTGHTGELFF
-,TRBV20-1,TRBJ2-7,CSASQTGSEQYF
-,TRBV30,TRBJ2-1,CAWRAGTSSYNEQFF
TRBD2,TRBV3-1/TRBV3-2,TRBJ2-7,CASSQVPSGTYEQYF
-,TRBV6-6,TRBJ1-6,CASRPHSGTGNSPLHF
-,TRBV2,TRBJ2-7,CASWGIVSYEQYF
-,TRBV5-4,TRBJ2-3,CASSLEGAADTQYF
-,TRBV7-3,TRBJ1-2,CASSLGSGAGDGYTF
-,TRBV9,TRBJ2-3,CASSAREHTQYF
-,TRBV12-3/TRBV12-4,TRBJ1-5,CASTSYGNQPQHF
TRBD2,TRBV7-2,TRBJ2-1,CASSLAGLAGNNEQFF
-,TRBV7-8,TRBJ1-1,CASSVGTDNTEAFF
-,TRBV7-2,TRBJ2-3,CASSFREGRLGTDTQYF
-,TRBV9,TRBJ2-2,CASTGQNTGELFF
-,TRBV9,TRBJ1-5,CASSVPGQTDQPQHF
TRBD2,TRBV5-8,TRBJ2-7,CASSLGNTGGYEQYF
TRBD1,TRBV19,TRBJ2-7,CASRVYTEGAFWYEQYF
-,TRBV28,TRBJ2-1,CASSSSSGMNYNEQFF